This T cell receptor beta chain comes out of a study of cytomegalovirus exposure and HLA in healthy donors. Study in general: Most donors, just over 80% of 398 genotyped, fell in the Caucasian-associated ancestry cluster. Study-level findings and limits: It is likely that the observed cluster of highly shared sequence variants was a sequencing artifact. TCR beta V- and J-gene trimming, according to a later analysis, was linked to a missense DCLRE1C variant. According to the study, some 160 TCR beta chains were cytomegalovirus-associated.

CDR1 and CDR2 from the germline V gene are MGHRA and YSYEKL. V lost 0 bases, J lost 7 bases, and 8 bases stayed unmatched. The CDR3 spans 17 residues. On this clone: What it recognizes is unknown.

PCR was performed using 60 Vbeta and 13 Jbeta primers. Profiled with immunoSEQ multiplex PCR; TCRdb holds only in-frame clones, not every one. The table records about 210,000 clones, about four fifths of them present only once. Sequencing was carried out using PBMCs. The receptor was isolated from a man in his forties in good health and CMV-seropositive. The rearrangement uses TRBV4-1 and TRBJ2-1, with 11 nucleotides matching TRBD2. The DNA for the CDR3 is TGCGCCAGCAGCCAAGATACTACGGGACTAGCGGCAAATGAGCAGTTCTTC. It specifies CASSQDTTGLAANEQFF.